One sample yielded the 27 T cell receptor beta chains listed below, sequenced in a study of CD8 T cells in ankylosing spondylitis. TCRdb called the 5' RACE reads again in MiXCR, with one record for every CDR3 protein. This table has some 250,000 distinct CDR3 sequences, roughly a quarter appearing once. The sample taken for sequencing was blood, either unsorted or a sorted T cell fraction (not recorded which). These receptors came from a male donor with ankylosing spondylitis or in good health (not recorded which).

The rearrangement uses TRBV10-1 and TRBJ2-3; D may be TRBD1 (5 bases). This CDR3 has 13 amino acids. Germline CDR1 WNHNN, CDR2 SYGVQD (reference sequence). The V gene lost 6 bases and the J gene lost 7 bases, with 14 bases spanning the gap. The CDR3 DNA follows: TGCGCCAGCAGGCCCGACAGCACGAATACGCAGTATTTT. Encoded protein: CASRPDSTNTQYF.

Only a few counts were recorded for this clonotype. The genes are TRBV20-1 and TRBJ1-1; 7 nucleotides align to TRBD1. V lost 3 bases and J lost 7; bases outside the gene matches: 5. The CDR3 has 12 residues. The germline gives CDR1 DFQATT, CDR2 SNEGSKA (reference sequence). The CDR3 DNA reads TGCAGTGCTAGTGGAGGGGGCATTGAAGCTTTCTTT. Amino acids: CSASGGGIEAFF.

CDR3 nucleotide sequence: TGCAGTGCTAGAGAGGCTCCAGGGAGTTCCATATATTTT. It yields the protein CSAREAPGSSIYF. This chain links TRBV20-1 with TRBJ1-3; possibly TRBD1 for D (5 bases). The CDR3 has 13 residues. Trimming cost V 0 bases and J 11 bases, with 14 bases left between them. CDR1 and CDR2 from the germline V gene are DFQATT and SNEGSKA (reference sequence).

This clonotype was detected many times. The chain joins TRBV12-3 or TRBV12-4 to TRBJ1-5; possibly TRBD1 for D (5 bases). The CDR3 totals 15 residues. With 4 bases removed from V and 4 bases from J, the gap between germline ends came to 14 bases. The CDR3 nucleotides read TGTGCCAGCAGTTCAGGGAAGATAGCAAATCAGCCCCAGCATTTT. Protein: CASSSGKIANQPQHF.

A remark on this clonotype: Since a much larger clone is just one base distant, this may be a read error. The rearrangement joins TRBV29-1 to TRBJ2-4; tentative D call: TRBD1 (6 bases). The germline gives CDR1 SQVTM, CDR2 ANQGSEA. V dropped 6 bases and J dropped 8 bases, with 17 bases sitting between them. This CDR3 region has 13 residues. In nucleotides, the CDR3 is TGCAGCGTCGATGACAGGTGGCGGGACATTCAGTACTTC. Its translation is CSVDDRWRDIQYF.

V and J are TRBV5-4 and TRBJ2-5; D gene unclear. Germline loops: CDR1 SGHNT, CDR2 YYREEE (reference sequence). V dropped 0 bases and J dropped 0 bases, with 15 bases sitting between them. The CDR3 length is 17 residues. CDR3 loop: CASSLVHLGIYQETQYF. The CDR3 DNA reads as TGTGCCAGCAGCTTGGTGCATCTGGGGATATACCAAGAGACCCAGTACTTC.

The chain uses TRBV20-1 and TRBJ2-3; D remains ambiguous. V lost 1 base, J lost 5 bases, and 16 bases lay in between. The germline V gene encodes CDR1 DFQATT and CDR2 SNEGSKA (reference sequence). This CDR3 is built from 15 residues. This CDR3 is CSARAYNSPIDTQYF. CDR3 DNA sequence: TGCAGTGCTAGAGCCTACAACTCGCCAATAGATACGCAGTATTTT.

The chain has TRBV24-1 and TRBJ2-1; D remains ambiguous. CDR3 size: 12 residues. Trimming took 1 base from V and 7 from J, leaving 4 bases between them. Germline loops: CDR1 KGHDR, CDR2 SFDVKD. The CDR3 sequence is CATSDFQNEQFF. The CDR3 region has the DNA TGTGCCACCAGTGATTTCCAGAATGAGCAGTTCTTC.

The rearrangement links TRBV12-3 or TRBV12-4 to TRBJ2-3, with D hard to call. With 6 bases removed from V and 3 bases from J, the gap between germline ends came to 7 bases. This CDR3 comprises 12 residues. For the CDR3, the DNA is TGTGCCAGCAGATCTATAACAGATACGCAGTATTTT. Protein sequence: CASRSITDTQYF.

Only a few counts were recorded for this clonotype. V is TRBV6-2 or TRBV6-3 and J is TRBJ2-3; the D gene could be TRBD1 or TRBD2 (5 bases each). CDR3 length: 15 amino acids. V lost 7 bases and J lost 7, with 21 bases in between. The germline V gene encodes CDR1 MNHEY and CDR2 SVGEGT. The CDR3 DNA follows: TGTGCCAGCACCCCAGGGACCTATCCGCCATATACGCAGTATTTT. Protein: CASTPGTYPPYTQYF.

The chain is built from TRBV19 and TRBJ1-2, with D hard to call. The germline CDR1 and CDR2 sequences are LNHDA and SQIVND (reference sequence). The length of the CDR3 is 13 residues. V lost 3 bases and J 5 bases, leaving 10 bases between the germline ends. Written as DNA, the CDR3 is TGTGCCAGTAGTATTTACCAGAATTATGGCTACACCTTC. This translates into CASSIYQNYGYTF.

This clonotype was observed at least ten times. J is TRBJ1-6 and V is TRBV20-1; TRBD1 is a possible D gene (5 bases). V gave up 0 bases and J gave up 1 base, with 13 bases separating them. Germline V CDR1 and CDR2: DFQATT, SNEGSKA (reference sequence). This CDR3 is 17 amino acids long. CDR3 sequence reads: CSARDRAGQSYNSPLHF. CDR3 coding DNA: TGCAGTGCTAGAGATCGGGCAGGGCAGTCCTATAATTCACCCCTCCACTTT.

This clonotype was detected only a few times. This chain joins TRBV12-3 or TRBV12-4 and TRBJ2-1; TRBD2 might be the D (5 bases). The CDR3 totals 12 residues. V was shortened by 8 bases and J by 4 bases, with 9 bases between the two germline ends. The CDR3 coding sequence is TGTGCCAGCGCATCGGGGTACAATGAGCAGTTCTTC. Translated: CASASGYNEQFF.

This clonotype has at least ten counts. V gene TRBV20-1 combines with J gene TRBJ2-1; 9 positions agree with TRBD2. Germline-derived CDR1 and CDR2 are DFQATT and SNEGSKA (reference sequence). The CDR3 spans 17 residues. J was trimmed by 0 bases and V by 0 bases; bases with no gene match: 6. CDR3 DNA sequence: TGCAGTGCTAGAGATCCACTAGCGGGCAGCTCCTACAATGAGCAGTTCTTC. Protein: CSARDPLAGSSYNEQFF.

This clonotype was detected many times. The CDR3 DNA sequence: TGTGCCACCCTTCGTATGGTGGGGGCTGGGAAACTGTTTTTT. Translation gives CATLRMVGAGKLFF. V usage is TRBV2 and J usage is TRBJ1-4; D might be TRBD1 (6 bases). CDR1 and CDR2 (germline): SNHLY, FYNNEI. The length of the CDR3 is 14 residues. Deletions cut 10 bases from V and 11 bases from J, with 23 bases between. Filled out from reference TRBV2 and TRBJ1-4, the complete variable domain reads EPEVTQTPSHQVTQMGQEVILRCVPISNHLYFYWYRQILGQKVEFLVSFYNNEISEKSEIFDDQFSVERPDGSNFTLKIRSTKLEDSAMYFCATLRMVGAGKLFFGSGTQLSVL.

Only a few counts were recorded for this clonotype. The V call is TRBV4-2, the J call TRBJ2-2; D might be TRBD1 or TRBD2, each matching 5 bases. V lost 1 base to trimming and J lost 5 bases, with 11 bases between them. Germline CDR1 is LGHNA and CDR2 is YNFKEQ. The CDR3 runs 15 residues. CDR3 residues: CASSQAGLRTGELFF. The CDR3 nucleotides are TGTGCCAGCAGCCAAGCGGGGCTGAGGACCGGGGAGCTGTTTTTT.

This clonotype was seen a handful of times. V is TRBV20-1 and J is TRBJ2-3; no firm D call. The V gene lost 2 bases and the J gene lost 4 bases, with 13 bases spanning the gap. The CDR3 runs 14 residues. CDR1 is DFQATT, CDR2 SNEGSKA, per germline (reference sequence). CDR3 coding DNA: TGCAGTGCTAGATACCCGGAAGATCCAGATACGCAGTATTTT. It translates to CSARYPEDPDTQYF.

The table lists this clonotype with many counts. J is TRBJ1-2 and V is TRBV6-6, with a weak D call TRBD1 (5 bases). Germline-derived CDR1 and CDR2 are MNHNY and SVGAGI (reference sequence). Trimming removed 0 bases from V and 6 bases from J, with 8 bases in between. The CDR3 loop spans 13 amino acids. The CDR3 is CASSYSGTDGYTF. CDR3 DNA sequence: TGTGCCAGCAGTTACTCAGGGACTGATGGCTACACCTTC.

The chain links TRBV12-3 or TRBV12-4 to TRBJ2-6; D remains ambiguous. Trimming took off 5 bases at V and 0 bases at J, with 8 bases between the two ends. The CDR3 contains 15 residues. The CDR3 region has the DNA TGTGCCAGCAGTCCCGACATCTCTGGGGCCAACGTCCTGACTTTC. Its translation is CASSPDISGANVLTF.

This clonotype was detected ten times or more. The CDR3 here is CSVGGQPNQPQHF. CDR3 nucleotides: TGCAGCGTGGGGGGACAGCCCAATCAGCCCCAGCATTTT. The rearrangement links TRBV29-1 to TRBJ1-5; 7 nucleotides match TRBD1. The CDR3 totals 13 residues. Germline CDR1 and CDR2: SQVTM and ANQGSEA. V lost 6 bases and J lost 3; bases outside the gene matches: 5.

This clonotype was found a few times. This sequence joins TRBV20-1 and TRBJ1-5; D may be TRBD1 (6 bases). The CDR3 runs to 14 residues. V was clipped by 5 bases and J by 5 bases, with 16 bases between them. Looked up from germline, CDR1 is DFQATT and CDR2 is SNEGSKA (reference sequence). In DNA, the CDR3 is TGCAGTGCTGCCTCAGACAGGCGCTATCAGCCCCAGCATTTT. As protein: CSAASDRRYQPQHF.

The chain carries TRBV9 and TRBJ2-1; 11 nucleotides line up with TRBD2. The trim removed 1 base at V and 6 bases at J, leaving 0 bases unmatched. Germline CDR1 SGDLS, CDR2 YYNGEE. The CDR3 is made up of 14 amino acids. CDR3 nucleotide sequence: TGTGCCAGCAGCGTAACTAGCGGGGGCAATGAGCAGTTCTTC. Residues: CASSVTSGGNEQFF.

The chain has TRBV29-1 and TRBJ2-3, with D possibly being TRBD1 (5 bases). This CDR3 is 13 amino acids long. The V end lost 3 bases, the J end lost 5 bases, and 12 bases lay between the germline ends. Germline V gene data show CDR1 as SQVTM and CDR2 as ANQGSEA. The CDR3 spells CSVDVGALDTQYF. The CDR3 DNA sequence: TGCAGCGTTGACGTAGGGGCTTTAGATACGCAGTATTTT.

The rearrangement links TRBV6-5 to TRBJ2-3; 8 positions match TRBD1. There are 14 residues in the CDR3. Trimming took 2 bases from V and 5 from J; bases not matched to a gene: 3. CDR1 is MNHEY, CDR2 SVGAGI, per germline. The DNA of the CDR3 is TGTGCCAGCAGTTACCAGGGGGCAAAAGATACGCAGTATTTT. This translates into CASSYQGAKDTQYF.

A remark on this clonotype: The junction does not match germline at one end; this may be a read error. CDR3 DNA: TGTGCCAGCAGTTCGGGACTAGCGGGGGGGCCTCTCTTC. This translates into CASSSGLAGGPLF. The chain joins TRBV6-5 to TRBJ2-1; TRBD2 matches at 16 bases. Germline CDR1 reads MNHEY; CDR2 reads SVGAGI. The CDR3 length is 13 residues.

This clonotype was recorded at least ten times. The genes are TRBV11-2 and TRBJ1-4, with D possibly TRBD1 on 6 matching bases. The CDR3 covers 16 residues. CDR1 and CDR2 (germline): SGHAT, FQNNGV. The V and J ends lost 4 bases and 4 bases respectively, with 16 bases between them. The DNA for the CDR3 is TGTGCCAGCAGCTCCAACCCAGGGGCCGGTAATGAAAAACTGTTTTTT. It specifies CASSSNPGAGNEKLFF.

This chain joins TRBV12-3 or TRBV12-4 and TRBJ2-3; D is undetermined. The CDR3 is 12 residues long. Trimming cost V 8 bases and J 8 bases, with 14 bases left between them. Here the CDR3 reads CASRLSSGTQYF. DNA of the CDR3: TGTGCCAGCCGCCTATCTTCCGGTACGCAGTATTTT.